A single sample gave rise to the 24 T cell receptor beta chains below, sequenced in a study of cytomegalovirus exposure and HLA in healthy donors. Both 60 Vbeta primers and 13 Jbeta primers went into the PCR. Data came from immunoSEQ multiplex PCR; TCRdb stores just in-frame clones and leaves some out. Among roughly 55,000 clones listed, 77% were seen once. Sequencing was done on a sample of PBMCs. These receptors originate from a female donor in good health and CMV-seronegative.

Here the CDR3 DNA reads TGTGCCAGCAGCCCTAGACAGGGTGGCGAGCAGTACTTC. Translated: CASSPRQGGEQYF. This sequence joins TRBV27 and TRBJ2-5, with 7 bases lining up with TRBD1. With the DNA end fitting TRBJ2-7 better, the J assignment may be wrong. CDR3 size: 13 residues. Per the germline V gene, CDR1 is MNHEY and CDR2 is SMNVEV (reference sequence).

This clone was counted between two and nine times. CDR3 nucleotides: TGTGCCAGTAGTTTTCGGCTAGAAGTCATGGGTACGCAGTATTTT. Its protein product is CASSFRLEVMGTQYF. J is TRBJ2-3 and V is TRBV19; D gene unclear. CDR1 is LNHDA, CDR2 SQIVND, per germline (reference sequence). Trimming took off 5 bases at V and 8 bases at J, with 20 bases between the two ends. This CDR3 comprises 15 residues. The full variable domain, with the rest looked up from reference TRBV19 and TRBJ2-3, is DGGITQSPKYLFRKEGQNVTLSCEQNLNHDAMYWYRQDPGQGLRLIYYSQIVNDFQKGDIAEGYSVSREKKESFPLTVTSAQKNPTAFYLCASSFRLEVMGTQYFGPGTRLTVL.

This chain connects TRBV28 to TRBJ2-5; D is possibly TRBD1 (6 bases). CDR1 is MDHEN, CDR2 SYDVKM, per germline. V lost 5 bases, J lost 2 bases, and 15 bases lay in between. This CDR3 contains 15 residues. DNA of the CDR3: TGTGCCAGCAGTCCACGGCGACAGGTACAAGAGACCCAGTACTTC. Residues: CASSPRRQVQETQYF.

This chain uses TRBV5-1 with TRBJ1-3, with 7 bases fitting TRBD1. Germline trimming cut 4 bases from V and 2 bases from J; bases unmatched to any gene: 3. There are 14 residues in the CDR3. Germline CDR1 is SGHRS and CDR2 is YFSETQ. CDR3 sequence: CASSPTGTGNTIYF. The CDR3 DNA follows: TGCGCCAGCAGCCCGACAGGGACTGGAAACACCATATATTTT.

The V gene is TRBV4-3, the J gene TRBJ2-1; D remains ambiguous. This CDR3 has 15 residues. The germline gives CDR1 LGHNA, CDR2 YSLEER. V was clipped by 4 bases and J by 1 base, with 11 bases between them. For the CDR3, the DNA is TGCGCCAGCAGCCGTGAGCGTCCGTCCTACAATGAGCAGTTCTTC. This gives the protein CASSRERPSYNEQFF.

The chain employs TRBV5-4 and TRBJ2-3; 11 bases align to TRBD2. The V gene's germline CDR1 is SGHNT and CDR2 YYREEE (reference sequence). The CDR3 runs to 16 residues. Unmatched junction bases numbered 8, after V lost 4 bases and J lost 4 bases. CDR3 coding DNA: TGTGCCAGCAGCCTCCAGACTAGCGGGGTCGCAGATACGCAGTATTTT. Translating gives CASSLQTSGVADTQYF.

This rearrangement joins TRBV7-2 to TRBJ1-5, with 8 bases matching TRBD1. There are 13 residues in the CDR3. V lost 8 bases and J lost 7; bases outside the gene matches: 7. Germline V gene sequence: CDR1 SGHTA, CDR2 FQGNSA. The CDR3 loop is CASGAGGLQPQHF. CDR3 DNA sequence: TGTGCCAGCGGGGCAGGGGGCCTCCAGCCCCAGCATTTT.

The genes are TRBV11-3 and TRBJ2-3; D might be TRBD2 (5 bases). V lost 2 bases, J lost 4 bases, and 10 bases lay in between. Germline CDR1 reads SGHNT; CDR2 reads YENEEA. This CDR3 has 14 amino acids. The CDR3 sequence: CASSLSGTPDTQYF. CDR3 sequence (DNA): TGTGCCAGCAGCTTAAGCGGAACACCAGATACGCAGTATTTT. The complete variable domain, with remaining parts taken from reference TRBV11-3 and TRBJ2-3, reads EAGVVQSPRYKIIEKKQPVAFWCNPISGHNTLYWYLQNLGQGPELLIRYENEEAVDDSQLPKDRFSAERLKGVDSTLKIQPAELGDSAVYLCASSLSGTPDTQYFGPGTRLTVL.

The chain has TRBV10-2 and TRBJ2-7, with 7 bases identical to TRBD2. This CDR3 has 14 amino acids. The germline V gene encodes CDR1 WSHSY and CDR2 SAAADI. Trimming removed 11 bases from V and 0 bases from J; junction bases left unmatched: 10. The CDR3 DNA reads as TGCGCCTCGCGGGCCGGACTAGGCTCCTACGAGCAGTACTTC. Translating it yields CASRAGLGSYEQYF.

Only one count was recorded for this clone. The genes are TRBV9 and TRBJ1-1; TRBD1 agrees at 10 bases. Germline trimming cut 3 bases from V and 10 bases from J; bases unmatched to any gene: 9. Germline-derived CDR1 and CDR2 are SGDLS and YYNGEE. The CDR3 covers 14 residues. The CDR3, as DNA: TGTGCCAGCAGCGCTCAAAAGACAGGGGGCCTAGCTTTCTTT. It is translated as CASSAQKTGGLAFF.

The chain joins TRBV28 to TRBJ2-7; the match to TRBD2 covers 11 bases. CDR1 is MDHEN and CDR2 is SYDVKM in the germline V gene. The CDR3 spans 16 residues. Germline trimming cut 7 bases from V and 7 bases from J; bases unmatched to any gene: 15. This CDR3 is CASIGTSGFSRLEQYF. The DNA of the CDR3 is TGTGCCAGCATTGGGACTAGCGGCTTCTCGCGTTTGGAGCAGTACTTC.

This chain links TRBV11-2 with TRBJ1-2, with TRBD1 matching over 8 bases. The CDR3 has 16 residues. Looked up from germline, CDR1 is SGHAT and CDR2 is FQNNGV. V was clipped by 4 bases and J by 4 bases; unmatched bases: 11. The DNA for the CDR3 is TGTGCCAGCAGCTCCGGAGGCTTTACAGGGGGCTATGGCTACACCTTC. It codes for CASSSGGFTGGYGYTF. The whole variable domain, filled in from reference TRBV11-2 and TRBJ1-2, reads EAGVAQSPRYKIIEKRQSVAFWCNPISGHATLYWYQQILGQGPKLLIQFQNNGVVDDSQLPKDRFSAERLKGVDSTLKIQPAKLEDSAVYLCASSSGGFTGGYGYTFGSGTRLTVV.

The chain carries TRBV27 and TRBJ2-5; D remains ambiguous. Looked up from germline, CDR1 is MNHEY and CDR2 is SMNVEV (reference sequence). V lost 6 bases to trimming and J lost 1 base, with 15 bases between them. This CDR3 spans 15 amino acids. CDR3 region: CASSLESTFQETQYF. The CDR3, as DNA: TGTGCCAGCAGCCTCGAGTCTACCTTCCAAGAGACCCAGTACTTC.

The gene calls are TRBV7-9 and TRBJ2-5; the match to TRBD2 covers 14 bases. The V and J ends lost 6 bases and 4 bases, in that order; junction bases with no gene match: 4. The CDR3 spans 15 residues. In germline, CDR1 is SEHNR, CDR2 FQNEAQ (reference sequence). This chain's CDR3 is CASSRLAGGGETQYF. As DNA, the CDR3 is TGTGCCAGCAGTCGACTAGCGGGAGGGGGAGAGACCCAGTACTTC.

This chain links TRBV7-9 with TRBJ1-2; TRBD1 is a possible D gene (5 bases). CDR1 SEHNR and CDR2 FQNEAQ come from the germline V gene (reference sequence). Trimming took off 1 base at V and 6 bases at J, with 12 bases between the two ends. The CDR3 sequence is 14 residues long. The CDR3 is CASSLEAREDGYTF. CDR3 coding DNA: TGTGCCAGCAGCTTAGAGGCCAGGGAGGATGGCTACACCTTC.

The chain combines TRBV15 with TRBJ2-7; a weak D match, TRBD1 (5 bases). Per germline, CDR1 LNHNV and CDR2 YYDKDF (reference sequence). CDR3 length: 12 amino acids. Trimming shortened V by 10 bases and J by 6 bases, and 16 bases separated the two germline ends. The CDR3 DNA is TGTGCCATCCCGACAGTGCCCTTCGAGCAGTACTTC. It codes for CAIPTVPFEQYF.

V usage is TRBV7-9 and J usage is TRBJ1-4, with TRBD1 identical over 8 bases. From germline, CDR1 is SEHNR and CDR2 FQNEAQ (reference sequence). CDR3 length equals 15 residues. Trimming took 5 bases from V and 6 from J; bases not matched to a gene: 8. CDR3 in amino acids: CASSLTGGLDEKLFF. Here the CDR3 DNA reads TGTGCCAGCAGCCTTACAGGGGGACTGGATGAAAAACTGTTTTTT.

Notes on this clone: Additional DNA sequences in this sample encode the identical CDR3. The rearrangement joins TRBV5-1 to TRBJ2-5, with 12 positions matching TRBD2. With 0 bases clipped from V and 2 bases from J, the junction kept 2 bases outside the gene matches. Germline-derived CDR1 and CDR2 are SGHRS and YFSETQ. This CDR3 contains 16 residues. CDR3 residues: CASSLGLAGGQETQYF. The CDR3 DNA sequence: TGCGCCAGCAGCTTGGGGCTAGCGGGGGGGCAAGAGACCCAGTACTTC.

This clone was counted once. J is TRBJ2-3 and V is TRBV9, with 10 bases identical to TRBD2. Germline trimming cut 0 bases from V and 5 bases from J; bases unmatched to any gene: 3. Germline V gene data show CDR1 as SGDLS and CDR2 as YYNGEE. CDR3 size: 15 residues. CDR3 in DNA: TGTGCCAGCAGCGTAGCCAGCGGGGGGGGAGATACGCAGTATTTT. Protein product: CASSVASGGGDTQYF. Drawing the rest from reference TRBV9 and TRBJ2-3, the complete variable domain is DSGVTQTPKHLITATGQRVTLRCSPRSGDLSVYWYQQSLDQGLQFLIQYYNGEERAKGNILERFSAQQFPDLHSELNLSSLELGDSALYFCASSVASGGGDTQYFGPGTRLTVL.

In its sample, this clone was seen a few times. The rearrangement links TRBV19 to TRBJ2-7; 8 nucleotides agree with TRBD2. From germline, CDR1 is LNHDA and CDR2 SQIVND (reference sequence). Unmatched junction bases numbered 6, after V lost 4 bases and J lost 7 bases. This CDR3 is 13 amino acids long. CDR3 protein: CASSTGLDGEQYF. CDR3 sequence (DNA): TGTGCCAGTAGTACGGGACTAGATGGGGAGCAGTACTTC.

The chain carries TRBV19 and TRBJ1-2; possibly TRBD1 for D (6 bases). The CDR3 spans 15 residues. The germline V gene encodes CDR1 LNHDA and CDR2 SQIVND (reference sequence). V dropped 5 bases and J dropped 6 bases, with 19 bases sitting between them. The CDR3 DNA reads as TGTGCCAGTAGTCCAGCTCGGCAGGGGTTAGATGGCTACACCTTC. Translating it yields CASSPARQGLDGYTF.

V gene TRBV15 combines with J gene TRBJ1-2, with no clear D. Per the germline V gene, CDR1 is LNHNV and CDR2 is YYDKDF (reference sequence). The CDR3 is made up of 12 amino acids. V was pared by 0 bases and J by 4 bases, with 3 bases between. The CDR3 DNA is TGTGCCACCAGCAGAGACAGCTATGGCTACACCTTC. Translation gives CATSRDSYGYTF.

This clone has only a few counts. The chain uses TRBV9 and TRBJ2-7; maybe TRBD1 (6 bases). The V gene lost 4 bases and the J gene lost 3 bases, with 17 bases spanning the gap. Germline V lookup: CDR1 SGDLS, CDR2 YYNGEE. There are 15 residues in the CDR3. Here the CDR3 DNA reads TGTGCCAGCAGCTTGCGACAGGAGACCCACTACGAGCAGTACTTC. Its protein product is CASSLRQETHYEQYF.

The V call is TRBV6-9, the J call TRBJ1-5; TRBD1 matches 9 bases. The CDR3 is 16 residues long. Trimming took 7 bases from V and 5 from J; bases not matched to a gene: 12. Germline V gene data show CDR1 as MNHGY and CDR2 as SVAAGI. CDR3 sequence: CASTPAPRQGDQPQHF. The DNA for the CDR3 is TGTGCCAGCACACCTGCCCCTCGACAGGGGGATCAGCCCCAGCATTTT.